Sequencing of this T cell receptor (beta chain) was carried out in a study of T cell repertoires in cytomegalovirus infection. About this clonotype: What it binds is not known.

The CDR3 runs 17 residues. Trimming removed 3 bases from V and 0 bases from J; junction bases left unmatched: 7. TCRdb re-analysed the reads in MiXCR, keeping a single row per CDR3 protein. The sample shows around 770,000 distinct CDR3 sequences, approximately 32% of them seen only once. Sequencing used cultured CD8+ T cells from PBMCs, obtained from culture after CMV antigen stimulation. The chain combines TRBV12-3 or TRBV12-4 with TRBJ1-4, with 7 bases identical to TRBD1. This receptor was identified in a human donor in good health (CMV status not recorded). Some clones in this sample may be carry-over from other donors' samples. The CDR3 loop reads CASSFWDSDATNEKLFF. The CDR3 bases are TGTGCCAGCAGTTTTTGGGACAGCGACGCAACTAATGAAAAACTGTTTTTT.